These T cell receptor beta chains were read from a single sample in a study of cytomegalovirus exposure and HLA in healthy donors. TCRdb's table, derived via immunoSEQ multiplex PCR, lists solely in-frame clones and lacks some. The profile covers 98,000 or so clones, with about three quarters appearing a single time and roughly 6.2% taken by the ten largest. The sequencing sample was made of PBMCs. The receptors originated from a man aged 60-69 years in good health and CMV-seropositive. The CDR3 runs from the conserved cysteine through the conserved F or W. D genes are given only for firm matches. Expanded clones get a size class; other rows say once, few or many, or leave the size out.

CASSLTLAGGDEQYF	TRBV4-1	TRBJ2-7	TRBD2	NA
CASSLFLAGVGETQYF	TRBV7-8	TRBJ2-5	TRBD2	few
CASSFQGGQETQYF	TRBV18	TRBJ2-5	NA	NA
CSVRQDHGYTF	TRBV29-1	TRBJ1-2	NA	NA
CASGFLSNTGGGGGLNTEAFF	TRBV12-5	TRBJ1-1	TRBD1	NA
CASSPPGDYRTDTQYF	TRBV18	TRBJ2-3	TRBD2	once
CASSSEGDEKLFF	TRBV27	TRBJ1-4	NA	NA
CASLRGRNEKLFF	TRBV28	TRBJ1-4	TRBD1	few
CASSRTSGGYYNEQFF	TRBV7-9	TRBJ2-1	TRBD2	NA
CASSTPLSRAFF	TRBV6-5	TRBJ1-1	NA	NA
CASSLVTGDYGYTF	TRBV7-8	TRBJ1-2	NA	NA
CSGPGETGELFF	TRBV29-1	TRBJ2-2	NA	once
CAWSPGQGYGYTF	TRBV30	TRBJ1-2	TRBD1	NA
CASTLGGNEQFF	TRBV6-5	TRBJ2-1	NA	NA
CAWSGGVGSSGANVLTF	TRBV30	TRBJ2-6	NA	NA
CASSQSSSYNEQFF	TRBV16	TRBJ2-1	NA	once
CASSDSPGLAGPLNEQFF	TRBV6-4	TRBJ2-1	TRBD2	NA
CASRRGGSSMNTEAFF	TRBV5-6	TRBJ1-1	NA	few
CASGRTTTDTQYF	TRBV5-1	TRBJ2-3	NA	NA
CASSKHGTGSSNEQFF	TRBV27	TRBJ2-1	TRBD1	NA